Given below is one T cell receptor (beta chain) in context. The count of this clone is one. This clone's antigen is unknown. Base quality data are lacking; no much larger clone is found one base away. The sample belongs to a study of T cell changes during pregnancy in multiple sclerosis (dated by TCRdb to about 2019). For the wider study: Changes in the T cell repertoire over the course of pregnancy were examined in this study in women with multiple sclerosis.

The germline V gene encodes CDR1 MNHEY and CDR2 SVGAGI. Trimming removed 2 bases from V and 7 bases from J, leaving 17 bases between the germline ends. Taken from cysteine to phenylalanine, the CDR3 has 16 residues. Only CDR3 DNA is held: 48 bases, read in frame from base 1. Library preparation used the immunoSEQ multiplex PCR assay. Imported from immuneACCESS, the table was reduced by TCRdb to in-frame sequences with V and J called. These copies leave out some clones; in studies compared against another copy, an unresolved V gene accounts for under half, and the cause of the remainder is not known. The sample includes approximately 61,000 clones, with 85% to 95% observed a single time. The biggest ten clones account for 3.6% of the sample.

The chain uses TRBV6-5 and TRBJ2-2, with the D gene uncertain. This clonotype was obtained from a female donor in good health, enrolled as a control in a pregnancy study. The sample consisted of peripheral blood, taken after pregnancy. The DNA sequence is given as TGTGCCAGCAGTTACGGAAAGATATCGAGGAGCGGGGAGCTGTTTTTT. It encodes CASSYGKISRSGELFF.